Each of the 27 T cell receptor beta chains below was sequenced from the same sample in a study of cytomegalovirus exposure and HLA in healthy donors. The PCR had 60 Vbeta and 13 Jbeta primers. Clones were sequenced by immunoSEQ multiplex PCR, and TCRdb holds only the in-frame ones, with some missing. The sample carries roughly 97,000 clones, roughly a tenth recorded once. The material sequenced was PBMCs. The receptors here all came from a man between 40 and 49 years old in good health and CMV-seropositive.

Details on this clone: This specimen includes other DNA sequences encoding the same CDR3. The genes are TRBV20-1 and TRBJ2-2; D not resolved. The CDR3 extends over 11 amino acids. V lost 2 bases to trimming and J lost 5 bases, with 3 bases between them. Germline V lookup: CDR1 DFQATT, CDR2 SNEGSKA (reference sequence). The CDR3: CSARRTGELFF. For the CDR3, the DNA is TGCAGTGCTAGACGTACCGGGGAGCTGTTTTTT.

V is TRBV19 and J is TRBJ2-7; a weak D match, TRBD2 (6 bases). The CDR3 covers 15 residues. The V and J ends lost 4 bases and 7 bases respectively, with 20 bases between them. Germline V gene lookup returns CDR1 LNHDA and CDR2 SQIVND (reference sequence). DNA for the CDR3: TGTGCCAGTAGTAGGCCGGGGGAGCAAGTACGGGAGCAGTACTTC. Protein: CASSRPGEQVREQYF.

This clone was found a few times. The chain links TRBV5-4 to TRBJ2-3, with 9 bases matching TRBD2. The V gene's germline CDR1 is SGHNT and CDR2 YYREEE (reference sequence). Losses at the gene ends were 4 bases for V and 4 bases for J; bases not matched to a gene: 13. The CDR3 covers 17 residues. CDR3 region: CASSPQTSGPSADTQYF. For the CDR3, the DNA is TGTGCCAGCAGCCCCCAGACTAGCGGCCCGAGCGCAGATACGCAGTATTTT. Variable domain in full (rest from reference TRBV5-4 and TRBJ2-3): ETGVTQSPTHLIKTRGQQVTLRCSSQSGHNTVSWYQQALGQGPQFIFQYYREEENGRGNFPPRFSGLQFPNYSSELNVNALELDDSALYLCASSPQTSGPSADTQYFGPGTRLTVL.

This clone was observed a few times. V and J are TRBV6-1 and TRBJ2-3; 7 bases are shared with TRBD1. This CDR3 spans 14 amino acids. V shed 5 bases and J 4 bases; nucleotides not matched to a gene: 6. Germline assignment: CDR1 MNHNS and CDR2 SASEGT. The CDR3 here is CASSPLTGADTQYF. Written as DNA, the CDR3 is TGTGCCAGCAGTCCGCTTACAGGGGCAGATACGCAGTATTTT.

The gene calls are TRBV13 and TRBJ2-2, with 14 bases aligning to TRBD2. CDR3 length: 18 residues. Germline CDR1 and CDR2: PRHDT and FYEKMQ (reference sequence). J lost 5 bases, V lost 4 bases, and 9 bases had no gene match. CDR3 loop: CASSSAGTSGSKTGELFF. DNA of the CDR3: TGTGCCAGCAGCTCCGCCGGGACTAGCGGGAGTAAAACCGGGGAGCTGTTTTTT.

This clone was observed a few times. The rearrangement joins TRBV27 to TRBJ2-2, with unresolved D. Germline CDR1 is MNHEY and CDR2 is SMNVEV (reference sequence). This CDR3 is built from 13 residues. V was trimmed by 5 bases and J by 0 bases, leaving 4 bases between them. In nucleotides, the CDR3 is TGTGCCAGCAGTGTCGCGAACACCGGGGAGCTGTTTTTT. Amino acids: CASSVANTGELFF.

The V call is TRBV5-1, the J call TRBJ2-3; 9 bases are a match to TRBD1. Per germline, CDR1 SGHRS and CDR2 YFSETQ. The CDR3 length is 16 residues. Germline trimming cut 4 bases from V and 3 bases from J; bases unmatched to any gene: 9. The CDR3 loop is CASSESGTGRTDTQYF. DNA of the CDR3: TGCGCCAGCAGCGAATCCGGGACAGGGCGGACAGATACGCAGTATTTT.

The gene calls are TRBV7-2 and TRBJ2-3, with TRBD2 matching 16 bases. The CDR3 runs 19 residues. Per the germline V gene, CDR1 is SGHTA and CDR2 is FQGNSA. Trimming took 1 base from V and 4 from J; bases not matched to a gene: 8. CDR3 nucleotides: TGTGCCAGCAGCTTAGAGCCGGGACTAGCGGGAGGGCCTCCAGATACGCAGTATTTT. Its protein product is CASSLEPGLAGGPPDTQYF.

CDR3 protein: CASSLTSGSNPNEQFF. The DNA for the CDR3 is TGTGCCAGCAGTTTAACTAGCGGGAGCAATCCCAATGAGCAGTTCTTC. The gene calls are TRBV27 and TRBJ2-1, with TRBD2 identical over 11 bases. Germline V gives CDR1 MNHEY, CDR2 SMNVEV (reference sequence). The CDR3 sequence is 16 residues long. J gave up 6 bases and V 2 bases, and 6 bases lay outside the gene matches.

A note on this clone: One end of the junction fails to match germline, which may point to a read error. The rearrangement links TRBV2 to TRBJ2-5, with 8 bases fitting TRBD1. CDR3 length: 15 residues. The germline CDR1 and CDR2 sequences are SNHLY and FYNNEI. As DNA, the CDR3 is TGTGCCAGCAGGGAAGACAGGGGTTTTGTAGAGACCCAGTACTTC. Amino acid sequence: CASREDRGFVETQYF.

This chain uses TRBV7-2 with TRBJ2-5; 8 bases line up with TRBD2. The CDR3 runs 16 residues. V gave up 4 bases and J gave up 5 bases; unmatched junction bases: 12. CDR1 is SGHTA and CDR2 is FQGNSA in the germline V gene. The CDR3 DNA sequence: TGTGCCAGCAGCTGGGCTGGTAGCGGGACGGGTGAGACCCAGTACTTC. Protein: CASSWAGSGTGETQYF.

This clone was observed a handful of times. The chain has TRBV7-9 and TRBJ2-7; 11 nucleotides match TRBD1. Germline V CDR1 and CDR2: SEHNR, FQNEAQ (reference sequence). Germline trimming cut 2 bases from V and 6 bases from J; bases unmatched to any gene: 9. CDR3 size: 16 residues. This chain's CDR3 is CASSLSRDRGYVEQYF. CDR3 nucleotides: TGTGCCAGCAGCTTATCCCGGGACAGGGGGTATGTCGAGCAGTACTTC.

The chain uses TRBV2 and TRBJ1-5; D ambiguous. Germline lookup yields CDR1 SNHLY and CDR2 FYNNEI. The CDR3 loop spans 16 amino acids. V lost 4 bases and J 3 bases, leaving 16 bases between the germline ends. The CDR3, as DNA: TGTGCCAGCAGTGGGTCCGGGATGGACCACAATCAGCCCCAGCATTTT. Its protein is CASSGSGMDHNQPQHF.

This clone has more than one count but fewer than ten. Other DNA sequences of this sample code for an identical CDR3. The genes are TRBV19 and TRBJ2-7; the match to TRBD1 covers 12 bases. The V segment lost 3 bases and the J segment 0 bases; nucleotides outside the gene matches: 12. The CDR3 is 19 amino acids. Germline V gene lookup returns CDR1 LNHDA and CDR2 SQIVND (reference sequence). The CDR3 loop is CASSMSGQGAFSRSYEQYF. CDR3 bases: TGTGCCAGTAGTATGTCGGGACAGGGGGCTTTCTCCCGCTCCTACGAGCAGTACTTC.

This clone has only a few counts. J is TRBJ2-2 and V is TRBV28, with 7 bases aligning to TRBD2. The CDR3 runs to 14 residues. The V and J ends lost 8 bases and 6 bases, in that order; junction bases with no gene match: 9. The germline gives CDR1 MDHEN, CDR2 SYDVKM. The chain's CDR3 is CASLKRGWAGELFF. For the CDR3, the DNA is TGTGCCAGCCTCAAGCGGGGTTGGGCCGGGGAGCTGTTTTTT.

Written as DNA, the CDR3 is TGCAGCGTTGAAGATTTGGCAGGGGGGATGAACACTGAAGCTTTCTTT. Its translation is CSVEDLAGGMNTEAFF. V is TRBV29-1 and J is TRBJ1-1; 7 nucleotides line up with TRBD1. The CDR3 consists of 16 residues. V shed 0 bases, J shed 0 bases, and the junction held 7 bases outside the gene matches. Germline lookup yields CDR1 SQVTM and CDR2 ANQGSEA.

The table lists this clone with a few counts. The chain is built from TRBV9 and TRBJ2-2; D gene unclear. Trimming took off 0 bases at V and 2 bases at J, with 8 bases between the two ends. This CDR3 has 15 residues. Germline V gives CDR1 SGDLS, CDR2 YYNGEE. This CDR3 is CASSVGTVNTGELFF. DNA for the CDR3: TGTGCCAGCAGCGTAGGTACAGTTAACACCGGGGAGCTGTTTTTT.

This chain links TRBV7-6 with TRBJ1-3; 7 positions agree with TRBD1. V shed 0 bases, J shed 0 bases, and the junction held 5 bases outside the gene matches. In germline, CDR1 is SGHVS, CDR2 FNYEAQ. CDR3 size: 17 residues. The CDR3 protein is CASSLAPGGRSGNTIYF. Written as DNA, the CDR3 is TGTGCCAGCAGCTTAGCGCCAGGGGGTCGCTCTGGAAACACCATATATTTT.

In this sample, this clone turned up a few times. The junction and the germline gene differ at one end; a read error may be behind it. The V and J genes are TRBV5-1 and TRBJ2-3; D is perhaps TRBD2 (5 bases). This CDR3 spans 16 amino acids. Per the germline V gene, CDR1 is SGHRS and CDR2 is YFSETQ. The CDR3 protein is CASGLGLAALGDTQYF. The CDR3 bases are TGCGCCAGCGGCTTGGGTCTAGCCGCGTTGGGAGATACGCAGTATTTT.

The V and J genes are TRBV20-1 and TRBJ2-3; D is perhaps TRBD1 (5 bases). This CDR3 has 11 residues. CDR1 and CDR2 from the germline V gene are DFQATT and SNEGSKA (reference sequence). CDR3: CSQGVTDTQYF. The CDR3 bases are TGCAGCCAAGGGGTCACAGATACGCAGTATTTT.

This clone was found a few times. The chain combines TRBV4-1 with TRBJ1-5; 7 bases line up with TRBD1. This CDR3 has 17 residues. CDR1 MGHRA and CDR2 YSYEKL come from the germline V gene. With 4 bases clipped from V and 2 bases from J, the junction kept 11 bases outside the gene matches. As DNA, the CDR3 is TGCGCCAGCAGCCTGCGACAGGGAGAGTATGGCAATCAGCCCCAGCATTTT. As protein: CASSLRQGEYGNQPQHF.

Here the CDR3 reads CASRAQFSGNTIYF. The CDR3 bases are TGTGCCAGCAGAGCACAGTTCTCTGGAAACACCATATATTTT. The gene calls are TRBV6-1 and TRBJ1-3, with D hard to call. The CDR3 contains 14 residues. Germline CDR1 is MNHNS and CDR2 is SASEGT. Trimming took off 6 bases at V and 0 bases at J, with 9 bases between the two ends.

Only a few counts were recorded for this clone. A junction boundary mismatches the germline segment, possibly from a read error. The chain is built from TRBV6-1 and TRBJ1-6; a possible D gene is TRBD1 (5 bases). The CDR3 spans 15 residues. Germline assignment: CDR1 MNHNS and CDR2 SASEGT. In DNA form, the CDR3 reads TGTGCCAGCAGCGAAGCAGGGACTTCTAATTCACCCCTCCACTTT. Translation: CASSEAGTSNSPLHF.

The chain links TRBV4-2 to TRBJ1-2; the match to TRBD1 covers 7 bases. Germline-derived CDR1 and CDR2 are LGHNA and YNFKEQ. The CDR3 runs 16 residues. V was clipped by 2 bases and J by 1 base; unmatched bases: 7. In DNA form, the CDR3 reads TGTGCCAGCAGCCAAAACACAGGGGATGTTAACTATGGCTACACCTTC. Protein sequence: CASSQNTGDVNYGYTF.

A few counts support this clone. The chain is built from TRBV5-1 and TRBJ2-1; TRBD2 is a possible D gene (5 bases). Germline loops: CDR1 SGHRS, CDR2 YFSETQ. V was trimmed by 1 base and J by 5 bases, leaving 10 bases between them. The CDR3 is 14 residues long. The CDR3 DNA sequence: TGCGCCAGCAGCTTGACGGCGGGCAACAATGAGCAGTTCTTC. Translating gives CASSLTAGNNEQFF.

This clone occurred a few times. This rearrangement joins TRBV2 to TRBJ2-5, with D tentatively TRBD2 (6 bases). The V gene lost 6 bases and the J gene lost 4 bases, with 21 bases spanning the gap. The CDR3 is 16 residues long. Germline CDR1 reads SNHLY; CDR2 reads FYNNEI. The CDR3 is CASSLNPGLLGETQYF. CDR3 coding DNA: TGTGCCAGCAGCTTAAACCCGGGACTGCTAGGAGAGACCCAGTACTTC. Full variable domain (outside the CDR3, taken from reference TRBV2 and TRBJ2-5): EPEVTQTPSHQVTQMGQEVILRCVPISNHLYFYWYRQILGQKVEFLVSFYNNEISEKSEIFDDQFSVERPDGSNFTLKIRSTKLEDSAMYFCASSLNPGLLGETQYFGPGTRLLVL.

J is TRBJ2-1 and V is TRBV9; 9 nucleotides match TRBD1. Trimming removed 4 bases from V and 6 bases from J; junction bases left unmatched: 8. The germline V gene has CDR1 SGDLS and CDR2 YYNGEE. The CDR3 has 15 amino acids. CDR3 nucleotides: TGTGCCAGCAGCCCCAAACAGGGGGCGTCCAATGAGCAGTTCTTC. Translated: CASSPKQGASNEQFF.